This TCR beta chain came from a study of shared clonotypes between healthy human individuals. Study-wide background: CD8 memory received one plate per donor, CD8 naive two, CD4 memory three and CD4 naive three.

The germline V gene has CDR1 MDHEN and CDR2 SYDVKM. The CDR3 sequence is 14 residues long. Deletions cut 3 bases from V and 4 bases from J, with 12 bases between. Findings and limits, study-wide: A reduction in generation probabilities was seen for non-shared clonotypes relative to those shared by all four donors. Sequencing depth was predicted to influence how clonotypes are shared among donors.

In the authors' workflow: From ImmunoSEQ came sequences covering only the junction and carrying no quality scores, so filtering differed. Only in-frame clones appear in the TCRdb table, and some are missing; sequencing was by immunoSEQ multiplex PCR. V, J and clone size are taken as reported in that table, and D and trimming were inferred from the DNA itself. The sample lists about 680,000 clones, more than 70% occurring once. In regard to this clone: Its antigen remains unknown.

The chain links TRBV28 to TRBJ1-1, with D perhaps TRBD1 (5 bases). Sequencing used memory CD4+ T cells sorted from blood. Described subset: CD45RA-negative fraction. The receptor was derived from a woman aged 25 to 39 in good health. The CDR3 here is CASSFTGVSTEAFF. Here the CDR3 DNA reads TGTGCCAGCAGTTTTACGGGGGTGAGCACTGAAGCTTTCTTT. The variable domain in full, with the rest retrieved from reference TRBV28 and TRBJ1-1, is DVKVTQSSRYLVKRTGEKVFLECVQDMDHENMFWYRQDPGLGLRLIYFSYDVKMKEKGDIPEGYSVSREKKERFSLILESASTNQTSMYLCASSFTGVSTEAFFGQGTRLTVV.